This TCR beta chain stems from a study of blood T cell repertoires in COVID-19. The wider study: Acute-phase and convalescent COVID-19 samples originated in the United States, Italy and Spain.

The germline V and J ends were trimmed by 3 bases and 3 bases, with 12 bases remaining between them. CDR1 and CDR2 from the germline V gene are DFQATT and SNEGSKA (reference sequence). This CDR3 is 14 amino acids long. Authors' analysis steps: Quantification of nucleated cells was approximated via reference gene primer amplification. Only in-frame clones appear in the TCRdb table, and some are missing; sequencing was by immunoSEQ multiplex PCR. Clone size and the V and J calls come from that table; the DNA yielded D and trimming. Among 65,000 to 75,000 clones listed, roughly 84% were seen once. This receptor was taken from a woman aged 80 or older with active or convalescent COVID-19. The sequenced material came from peripheral blood. The V gene is TRBV20-1, the J gene TRBJ1-5; the D gene is possibly TRBD1 (6 bases). CDR3 nucleotide sequence: TGCAGTGCTAGTAACAGGGCAAACAATCAGCCCCAGCATTTT. As protein: CSASNRANNQPQHF.